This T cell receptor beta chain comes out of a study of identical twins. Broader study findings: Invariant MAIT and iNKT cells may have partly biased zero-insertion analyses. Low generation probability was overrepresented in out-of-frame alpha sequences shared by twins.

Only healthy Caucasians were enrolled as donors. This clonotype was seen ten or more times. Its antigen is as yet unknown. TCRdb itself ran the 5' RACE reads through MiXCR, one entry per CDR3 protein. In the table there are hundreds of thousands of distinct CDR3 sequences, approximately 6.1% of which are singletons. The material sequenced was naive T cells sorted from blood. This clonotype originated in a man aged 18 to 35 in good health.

The DNA for the CDR3 is TGTGCCATCAGTGTGGGTCGGGGGATGAGCACAGATACGCAGTATTTT. This translates into CAISVGRGMSTDTQYF. The V call is TRBV10-3, the J call TRBJ2-3; possibly TRBD2 for D (6 bases). The germline V gene encodes CDR1 ENHRY and CDR2 SYGVKD. V gave up 4 bases and J gave up 0 bases, with 14 bases separating them. CDR3 size: 16 residues.